The rows below give T cell receptor beta chains drawn from one sample of a study of blood T cell repertoires in COVID-19. Repertoires were generated with immunoSEQ multiplex PCR, while TCRdb's copy carries only in-frame clones and drops some. Here the sample spans just under 65,000 clones, more than 75% being singletons. Sequencing was done on a sample of peripheral blood. All receptors come from a woman aged 80 or over with acute or convalescent COVID-19. Each CDR3 is given with its conserved first and last residue. The D gene is left open where the match is weak. Not every row has a clone size; where given, it reads once, few, many or a size class.

clone_size d_call j_call v_call cdr3_aa cdr3_nt
- - TRBJ2-2 TRBV12-3/TRBV12-4 CASSLWRDGELFF TGTGCCAGCAGTTTATGGAGGGACGGGGAGCTGTTTTTT
- TRBD1 TRBJ2-7 TRBV29-1 CSAGTGGVEQYF TGCAGCGCGGGGACAGGGGGTGTCGAGCAGTACTTC
- TRBD2 TRBJ2-2 TRBV18 CASSPQLAGPTGELFF TGTGCCAGCTCACCACAACTAGCGGGACCCACCGGGGAGCTGTTTTTT
- TRBD1 TRBJ2-1 TRBV6-5 CASSRGTGSYNEQFF TGTGCCAGCAGTCGCGGGACAGGGTCCTACAATGAGCAGTTCTTC
- - TRBJ2-5 TRBV7-9 CASSLRGAETQYF TGTGCCAGCAGCTTACGGGGAGCGGAGACCCAGTACTTC
- TRBD1 TRBJ2-7 TRBV29-1 CSVGRQGQGGEQYF TGCAGCGTTGGGAGGCAGGGACAGGGGGGGGAGCAGTACTTC
medium-sized - TRBJ2-2 TRBV30 CAWRITFRGHGELFF TGTGCCTGGAGGATCACCTTCAGGGGTCACGGGGAGCTGTTTTTT
- - TRBJ1-1 TRBV19 CASSWGPGLDTEAFF TGTGCCAGTAGCTGGGGGCCAGGGCTGGACACTGAAGCTTTCTTT
- - TRBJ2-7 TRBV12-5 CASGPRDNYEQYF TGTGCTAGTGGCCCTCGGGACAACTACGAGCAGTACTTC
- - TRBJ1-1 TRBV7-5 CARSPQGGTEAFF TGTGCCAGAAGCCCCCAGGGTGGCACTGAAGCTTTCTTT
- TRBD2 TRBJ2-1 TRBV12-5 CATRGGAFYNEQFF TGTGCTACCCGGGGGGGGGCTTTCTACAATGAGCAGTTCTTC
- TRBD2 TRBJ2-1 TRBV7-3 CASSLGAGVSNEQFF TGTGCCAGCAGCTTAGGGGCGGGAGTGAGCAATGAGCAGTTCTTC
many TRBD2 TRBJ2-1 TRBV2 CASSLTSGKQFF TGTGCCAGCAGTCTGACTAGCGGGAAGCAGTTCTTC
once - TRBJ1-4 TRBV30 CAWSISQKLFF TGTGCCTGGAGTATAAGCCAAAAACTGTTTTTT
- - TRBJ1-6 TRBV18 CASSIRPGDNSPLHF TGTGCCAGCTCAATCCGTCCTGGAGATAATTCACCCCTCCACTTT
- TRBD2 TRBJ2-5 TRBV9 CASSVASGHQETQYF TGTGCCAGCAGCGTAGCTAGCGGACACCAAGAGACCCAGTACTTC
- TRBD1 TRBJ1-5 TRBV7-9 CASSPYGTGNQPQHF TGTGCCAGCAGCCCCTACGGGACAGGGAATCAGCCCCAGCATTTT
- TRBD1 TRBJ1-2 TRBV19 CASSIFAGGNYGYTF TGTGCCAGTAGTATTTTCGCAGGGGGGAACTATGGCTACACCTTC
- TRBD1 TRBJ1-1 TRBV27 CASSSGGTEAFF TGTGCCAGCAGCTCAGGGGGCACTGAAGCTTTCTTT
once TRBD2 TRBJ2-2 TRBV4-1 CASSLRLAGGITGELFF TGCGCCAGCAGCCTAAGACTAGCGGGAGGTATCACCGGGGAGCTGTTTTTT
- TRBD2 TRBJ2-1 TRBV5-1 CASSLGLAGYYNEQFF TGCGCCAGCAGCTTGGGACTAGCGGGATACTACAATGAGCAGTTCTTC
- TRBD2 TRBJ2-6 TRBV28 CASSLFGGGRSGANVLTF TGTGCCAGCAGTTTATTTGGCGGGGGGCGCTCTGGGGCCAACGTCCTGACTTTC
- - TRBJ1-4 TRBV6-5 CASRVGGLDEKLFF TGTGCCAGCAGAGTGGGGGGGCTGGATGAAAAACTGTTTTTT
- - TRBJ1-2 TRBV24-1 CATSDLFREGGYTF TGTGCCACCAGTGATTTGTTCCGGGAGGGGGGCTACACCTTC
- TRBD2 TRBJ2-3 TRBV7-9 CASSPAGVATDTQYF TGTGCCAGCAGCCCCGCGGGGGTAGCGACAGATACGCAGTATTTT
- TRBD2 TRBJ2-7 TRBV19 CASSTGAGVVYEQYF TGTGCCAGTAGTACCGGAGCGGGAGTCGTGTACGAGCAGTACTTC
- TRBD1 TRBJ2-7 TRBV30 CAWIRPRTGGYEQYF TGTGCCTGGATAAGGCCACGGACAGGGGGTTACGAGCAGTACTTC
- - TRBJ1-5 TRBV30 CAWSVQGNQPQHF TGTGCCTGGAGTGTACAGGGCAATCAGCCCCAGCATTTT
- - TRBJ2-3 TRBV28 CASSSGAFPGVSTDTQYF TGTGCCAGCTCCTCAGGGGCTTTTCCCGGGGTTAGCACAGATACGCAGTATTTT
- TRBD2 TRBJ2-7 TRBV13 CASSLGRTSGISSYEQYF TGTGCCAGCAGCTTAGGTAGGACTAGCGGGATCAGCTCCTACGAGCAGTACTTC
- TRBD1 TRBJ1-2 TRBV27 CASSLSGQGGNYGYTF TGTGCCAGCAGTTTATCAGGGCAGGGGGGTAACTATGGCTACACCTTC
- TRBD1 TRBJ1-2 TRBV30 CAWSVRRGISGYTF TGTGCCTGGAGTGTACGCAGGGGGATATCTGGCTACACCTTC
- - TRBJ1-5 TRBV4-1 CASSQVPWRGYQPQHF TGCGCCAGCAGCCAAGTCCCCTGGAGGGGCTATCAGCCCCAGCATTTT
- - TRBJ2-1 TRBV15 CATSRRGSGDNEQFF TGTGCCACCAGCCGCCGGGGGTCGGGGGACAATGAGCAGTTCTTC
- TRBD2 TRBJ2-7 TRBV5-1 CASSLAGGILSYEQYF TGCGCCAGCAGCTTGGCCGGGGGGATCCTCTCCTACGAGCAGTACTTC
- - TRBJ2-3 TRBV2 CASTQWGRTDTQYF TGTGCCAGTACTCAATGGGGGCGGACAGATACGCAGTATTTT
few TRBD2 TRBJ2-3 TRBV4-3 CASSQDMSSGSLDTQYF TGCGCCAGCAGCCAAGACATGTCTAGCGGGAGTTTAGATACGCAGTATTTT
- - TRBJ2-5 TRBV11-2 CASSAIGAGAIQETQYF TGTGCCAGCAGCGCAATAGGGGCAGGGGCGATCCAAGAGACCCAGTACTTC
- - TRBJ1-5 TRBV24-1 CATSVSQTNQPQHF TGTGCCACCAGTGTAAGTCAGACAAATCAGCCCCAGCATTTT